This passage covers 27 T cell receptor beta chains from one sample sequenced in a study of long-term antiretroviral therapy in people with HIV. With survey level as its setting, the immunoSEQ assay was v3.0. Only in-frame clones appear in the TCRdb table, and some are missing; sequencing was by immunoSEQ multiplex PCR. This table holds around 20,000 clones, around 80% found once. Sequenced here: unsorted PBMCs, sampled 0.5 years before starting antiretroviral therapy. All receptors come from a woman aged 50 to 65 with HIV.

The chain is built from TRBV4-2 and TRBJ2-3; 15 bases map to TRBD2. After removal of 3 bases from V and 4 bases from J, the junction contained 2 bases not matched to a gene. The CDR3 is 16 residues long. Germline CDR1 and CDR2: LGHNA and YNFKEQ. CDR3 loop: CASSQRTSGGADTQYF. The CDR3 nucleotides read TGTGCCAGCAGCCAGCGGACTAGCGGGGGGGCAGATACGCAGTATTTT.

With regard to this clone: Distinct nucleotide sequences in the sample also encode this CDR3. The chain joins TRBV18 to TRBJ1-5; 7 nucleotides line up with TRBD1. The CDR3 runs to 16 residues. Trimming took 3 bases from V and 0 from J; bases not matched to a gene: 5. CDR1 KGHSH and CDR2 LQKENI come from the germline V gene. This CDR3 reads CASSPDRADSNQPQHF. CDR3 bases: TGTGCCAGCTCACCCGACAGGGCGGATAGCAATCAGCCCCAGCATTTT.

In this sample, this clone turned up a few times. This rearrangement joins TRBV9 to TRBJ1-6; no reliable D call. CDR1 and CDR2 from the germline V gene are SGDLS and YYNGEE. Trimming stripped 0 bases from V and 5 bases from J, with 6 bases between. This CDR3 comprises 14 residues. CDR3 sequence reads: CASSVGTNNSPLHF. The DNA for the CDR3 is TGTGCCAGCAGCGTAGGGACTAATAATTCACCCCTCCACTTT.

This chain links TRBV14 with TRBJ1-1; D is uncertain. This CDR3 comprises 14 residues. The V and J ends lost 3 bases and 1 base respectively, with 9 bases between them. CDR1 is SGHDN, CDR2 FVKESK, per germline. As DNA, the CDR3 is TGTGCCAGCAGCCAGTACGGTCCGAACACTGAAGCTTTCTTT. Encoded protein: CASSQYGPNTEAFF.

This clone was seen only once. The chain carries TRBV5-1 and TRBJ1-1, with 9 positions matching TRBD1. Germline V gene sequence: CDR1 SGHRS, CDR2 YFSETQ. V was pared by 3 bases and J by 5 bases, with 11 bases of the junction left unmatched. CDR3 size: 16 residues. The CDR3 bases are TGCGCCAGCAGCTCCCGACAGGGGGAAGGGGATACTGAAGCTTTCTTT. Protein sequence: CASSSRQGEGDTEAFF.

The chain couples TRBV11-2 to TRBJ1-3; 7 nucleotides align to TRBD1. J gave up 3 bases and V 8 bases, and 7 bases lay outside the gene matches. The CDR3 totals 14 residues. Germline values: CDR1 SGHAT, CDR2 FQNNGV. The CDR3 nucleotides are TGTGCCAGCTGTCCCCAGGGGGATGGAAACACCATATATTTT. It encodes CASCPQGDGNTIYF.

J is TRBJ2-5 and V is TRBV4-1; D unresolved. V was cut by 4 bases and J by 2 bases, with 20 bases left in between. CDR3 length: 17 residues. Germline V gives CDR1 MGHRA, CDR2 YSYEKL. The CDR3 protein is CASSLQFISSFQETQYF. The CDR3 nucleotides are TGCGCCAGCAGCCTACAATTTATAAGTAGCTTTCAAGAGACCCAGTACTTC.

The chain joins TRBV27 to TRBJ2-7; perhaps TRBD2 as D (5 bases). CDR1 MNHEY and CDR2 SMNVEV come from the germline V gene (reference sequence). Trimming shortened V by 3 bases and J by 0 bases, and 6 bases separated the two germline ends. This CDR3 comprises 13 residues. CDR3 DNA: TGTGCCAGCAGTTTCGGGGTCTCCTACGAGCAGTACTTC. Residues: CASSFGVSYEQYF.

The rearrangement joins TRBV5-4 to TRBJ1-6; 7 bases line up with TRBD1. This CDR3 is built from 14 residues. In germline, CDR1 is SGHNT, CDR2 YYREEE (reference sequence). V was pared by 4 bases and J by 7 bases, with 5 bases of the junction left unmatched. As DNA, the CDR3 is TGTGCCAGCAGCCCCCGGACAGGCAATTCACCCCTCCACTTT. Residues: CASSPRTGNSPLHF.

This clone was seen a handful of times. This rearrangement joins TRBV14 to TRBJ2-1; D gene ambiguous. Trimming took 6 bases from V and 16 from J, leaving 16 bases between them. The CDR3 consists of 11 residues. The germline gives CDR1 SGHDN, CDR2 FVKESK. The CDR3 sequence: CASRGYNEPFF. In nucleotides, the CDR3 is TGTGCCAGCAGGGGGTACAATGAGCCATTCTTC.

The genes are TRBV19 and TRBJ1-5, with 7 bases that match TRBD1. After removal of 6 bases from V and 6 bases from J, the junction contained 11 bases not matched to a gene. This CDR3 region has 15 residues. The germline V gene has CDR1 LNHDA and CDR2 SQIVND (reference sequence). The chain's CDR3 is CASSHTGQFLQPQHF. The CDR3 bases are TGTGCCAGTAGCCATACGGGACAGTTCCTTCAGCCCCAGCATTTT.

This chain connects TRBV19 to TRBJ2-7; 9 bases are shared with TRBD1. Per germline, CDR1 LNHDA and CDR2 SQIVND (reference sequence). CDR3 length: 14 amino acids. V lost 5 bases and J lost 6; bases outside the gene matches: 8. CDR3: CASSFGTGFGEQYF. DNA of the CDR3: TGTGCCAGTAGTTTCGGGACAGGGTTTGGCGAGCAGTACTTC.

This sequence joins TRBV25-1 and TRBJ2-2; D might be TRBD1 (6 bases). The CDR3 extends over 15 amino acids. Trimming took 8 bases from V and 5 from J, leaving 18 bases between them. CDR1 is MGHDK, CDR2 SYGVNS, per germline. The DNA of the CDR3 is TGTGCCAGCGTGGGTGAGGGGGTTAGGACCGGGGAGCTGTTTTTT. Translating gives CASVGEGVRTGELFF.

The V call is TRBV7-9, the J call TRBJ1-1; TRBD1 matches at 7 bases. Losses at the gene ends were 7 bases for V and 4 bases for J; bases not matched to a gene: 6. The V gene's germline CDR1 is SEHNR and CDR2 FQNEAQ (reference sequence). The CDR3 runs 13 residues. CDR3 sequence (DNA): TGTGCCAGCACCCCAGGGGGGGGCACTGAAGCTTTCTTT. Translated, it gives CASTPGGGTEAFF. Supplemented by reference TRBV7-9 and TRBJ1-1, the full variable domain reads DTGVSQNPRHKITKRGQNVTFRCDPISEHNRLYWYRQTLGQGPEFLTYFQNEAQLEKSRLLSDRFSAERPKGSFSTLEIQRTEQGDSAMYLCASTPGGGTEAFFGQGTRLTVV.

The rearrangement joins TRBV19 to TRBJ1-2; D is possibly TRBD1 (5 bases). Per germline, CDR1 LNHDA and CDR2 SQIVND (reference sequence). The CDR3 loop spans 13 amino acids. Trimming left V 6 bases short and J 4 bases short, with 12 bases between. The CDR3 is CASRVTGAYGYTF. Written as DNA, the CDR3 is TGTGCCAGTAGGGTCACAGGCGCCTATGGCTACACCTTC.

The chain employs TRBV7-9 and TRBJ2-1; D may be TRBD2 (5 bases). This CDR3 is built from 16 residues. Germline V gene data show CDR1 as SEHNR and CDR2 as FQNEAQ (reference sequence). V lost 5 bases and J 0 bases, leaving 14 bases between the germline ends. In nucleotides, the CDR3 is TGTGCCAGCAGCCCCGAACTAGGCCGCTCCTACAATGAGCAGTTCTTC. Amino acids: CASSPELGRSYNEQFF.

The J gene is TRBJ1-5, the V gene TRBV5-5; 8 bases are a match to TRBD1. Germline-derived CDR1 and CDR2 are SGHKS and YYEKEE (reference sequence). The CDR3 sequence is 15 residues long. The V gene end was trimmed by 0 bases and the J gene end by 3 bases; junction bases not matched to a gene: 2. CDR3 in DNA: TGTGCCAGCAGCTTGGAGGACAGGGCCAATCAGCCCCAGCATTTT. Protein: CASSLEDRANQPQHF.

The chain is built from TRBV5-8 and TRBJ2-7; D gene unclear. Germline V gene data show CDR1 as SGHTS and CDR2 as YDEGEE. V was cut by 0 bases and J by 5 bases, with 12 bases left in between. CDR3 size: 14 residues. CDR3 in amino acids: CASSLAEYRHEQYV. The CDR3 DNA reads as TGTGCCAGCAGCTTGGCCGAGTACAGACACGAGCAGTACGTC.

The chain carries TRBV19 and TRBJ1-1; D unclear. This CDR3 spans 14 amino acids. V was cut by 2 bases and J by 2 bases, with 9 bases left in between. The germline CDR1 and CDR2 sequences are LNHDA and SQIVND (reference sequence). CDR3 loop: CASSILGGNTEAFF. DNA of the CDR3: TGTGCCAGTAGTATATTGGGCGGAAACACTGAAGCTTTCTTT.

The chain recombines TRBV6-6 with TRBJ1-1; no clear D. Looked up from germline, CDR1 is MNHNY and CDR2 is SVGAGI (reference sequence). The CDR3 runs 12 residues. Deletions cut 7 bases from V and 2 bases from J, with 8 bases between. The CDR3 loop is CASTAGNTEAFF. CDR3 bases: TGTGCCAGCACGGCCGGAAACACTGAAGCTTTCTTT.

The chain is built from TRBV27 and TRBJ2-1; TRBD2 might be the D (5 bases). Trimming shortened V by 5 bases and J by 9 bases, and 11 bases separated the two germline ends. CDR3 length: 12 amino acids. Germline-derived CDR1 and CDR2 are MNHEY and SMNVEV (reference sequence). The CDR3 sequence is CASSLQLGEQFF. CDR3 nucleotides: TGTGCCAGCAGTCTCCAACTAGGTGAGCAGTTCTTC.

The rearrangement joins TRBV14 to TRBJ2-1; D may match TRBD1 or TRBD2 (6 bases each). The CDR3 is 16 residues long. The V gene lost 0 bases and the J gene lost 8 bases, with 17 bases spanning the gap. Germline values: CDR1 SGHDN, CDR2 FVKESK. The CDR3 loop is CASSQEGGGGIDEQFF. CDR3 DNA sequence: TGTGCCAGCAGCCAAGAAGGAGGAGGGGGAATCGATGAGCAGTTCTTC.

This chain uses TRBV5-1 with TRBJ2-1, with D unclear. Per the germline V gene, CDR1 is SGHRS and CDR2 is YFSETQ. V was trimmed by 3 bases and J by 5 bases, leaving 15 bases between them. There are 15 residues in the CDR3. CDR3: CASSSTEWAHNEQFF. CDR3 DNA sequence: TGCGCCAGCAGCTCGACCGAGTGGGCACACAATGAGCAGTTCTTC. Variable domain in full (rest from reference TRBV5-1 and TRBJ2-1): KAGVTQTPRYLIKTRGQQVTLSCSPISGHRSVSWYQQTPGQGLQFLFEYFSETQRNKGNFPGRFSGRQFSNSRSEMNVSTLELGDSALYLCASSSTEWAHNEQFFGPGTRLTVL.

This clone was detected a few times. The chain combines TRBV27 with TRBJ1-6; 7 positions agree with TRBD1. V gave up 3 bases and J gave up 6 bases; unmatched junction bases: 11. CDR1 MNHEY and CDR2 SMNVEV come from the germline V gene (reference sequence). The CDR3 runs 17 residues. This chain's CDR3 is CASSFRAGTDSNSPLHF. The CDR3 DNA reads TGTGCCAGCAGTTTTAGGGCAGGGACAGATAGTAATTCACCCCTCCACTTT.

This clone has more than one count but fewer than ten. The chain has TRBV27 and TRBJ1-5; 7 bases line up with TRBD1. After removal of 4 bases from V and 2 bases from J, the junction contained 2 bases not matched to a gene. CDR1 and CDR2 (germline): MNHEY, SMNVEV (reference sequence). CDR3 length: 14 residues. This chain's CDR3 is CASSSGQGNQPQHF. In DNA form, the CDR3 reads TGTGCCAGCAGTTCCGGACAGGGCAATCAGCCCCAGCATTTT.

In this sample, this clone is large (0.1 to 1%). This rearrangement joins TRBV7-8 to TRBJ2-3; D gene unclear. CDR3 length equals 15 residues. Germline V gene data show CDR1 as SGHVS and CDR2 as FQNEAQ. V lost 5 bases and J lost 1, with 13 bases in between. CDR3 sequence: CASSPLGGGTDTQYF. In DNA form, the CDR3 reads TGTGCCAGCAGCCCTCTAGGTGGAGGCACAGATACGCAGTATTTT.

There are a few counts of this clone. The chain carries TRBV11-2 and TRBJ2-2; 9 nucleotides line up with TRBD1. Germline CDR1 reads SGHAT; CDR2 reads FQNNGV. J lost 4 bases, V lost 4 bases, and 7 bases had no gene match. There are 16 residues in the CDR3. The CDR3 spells CASSYGDRGSTGELFF. The CDR3 DNA reads as TGTGCCAGCAGCTACGGTGACAGGGGGAGCACCGGGGAGCTGTTTTTT. Filled out from reference TRBV11-2 and TRBJ2-2, the complete variable domain reads EAGVAQSPRYKIIEKRQSVAFWCNPISGHATLYWYQQILGQGPKLLIQFQNNGVVDDSQLPKDRFSAERLKGVDSTLKIQPAKLEDSAVYLCASSYGDRGSTGELFFGEGSRLTVL.